This T cell receptor beta chain was identified during a study of shared clonotypes between healthy human individuals. Germline trimming cut 3 bases from V and 2 bases from J; bases unmatched to any gene: 5. This CDR3 contains 16 residues. The V gene's germline CDR1 is KGHSH and CDR2 LQKENI. Study-wide points: In this cohort, only blood was sampled, and tissue repertoires likely differ.

Worth noting for this clone: Antigen: not known.

Sequencing was at deep level. It was across several immunoSEQ plates that each subset's genomic DNA was evenly split. The protocol was immunoSEQ multiplex PCR, while the TCRdb copy is restricted to in-frame clones and leaves out a portion. The table includes over a million clones, approximately 96% detected once. Sequencing was performed on naive CD4+ T cells sorted from blood. Sample subset: CD45RA+ positively selected. This receptor was identified in a man younger than 45 in good health. This chain joins TRBV18 and TRBJ2-3, with TRBD2 matching 10 bases. CDR3 protein: CASSPITSGITDTQYF. CDR3 DNA: TGTGCCAGCTCACCTATTACTAGCGGGATCACAGATACGCAGTATTTT.